These 16 T cell receptor beta chains originate from one sample sequenced in a study of T cells in women clearing cervical HPV infection. Measured with immunoSEQ multiplex PCR; TCRdb has only the in-frame clones, and not every one. This listing includes about 20,000 clones. The specimen sequenced was blood buffy coat. Receptors were obtained from a woman aged 18 to 75 with a cervical HPV16 infection that either progressed to CIN3+ or cleared (not recorded which).

Of note for this clone: The CDR3 goes on 3 residues after the read ends, and that part is filled in from the germline J gene. The V and J genes are TRBV18 and TRBJ1-2; TRBD1 might be the D (6 bases). This CDR3 comprises 14 residues. From germline, CDR1 is KGHSH and CDR2 LQKENI. The DNA read from the CDR3 is TGTGCCAGCTCACCTACCAGCAGGGGCGGTGAC. Amino acid sequence: CASSPTSRGGD. In full, the CDR3 is CASSPTSRGGDYTF.

In regard to this clone: With the read ending 3 residues before the CDR3 end, the germline J gene is used to fill in that end. This sequence joins TRBV2 and TRBJ2-2; TRBD1 is a possible D gene (5 bases). The CDR3 runs 14 residues. The germline gives CDR1 SNHLY, CDR2 FYNNEI. The CDR3: CASRPGQGSSPLFF. Incomplete CDR3 DNA: TGTGCCAGCAGGCCTGGACAAGGAAGCTCACCG.

A note on this clone: Other DNA variants within this sample encode the same CDR3. The covered CDR3 bases are TGTGCCAGCAGCTTGAGTCCAGGGGGTAGCTATGGC. Its protein product is CASSLSPGGSYG. The full-length CDR3 reads as CASSLSPGGSYGYTF. The chain is built from TRBV5-5 and TRBJ1-2; 7 nucleotides align to TRBD1. The read gets to within 3 residues of the CDR3 end, and the germline J gene fills in the rest. CDR1 and CDR2 from the germline V gene are SGHKS and YYEKEE (reference sequence). The CDR3 is made up of 15 amino acids. Trimming at V came to 1 base and at J to 4 bases, leaving 7 bases not matched to a gene.

To note about this clone: The DNA ends 3 residues before the CDR3 does, and the rest of the CDR3 is filled in from the germline J gene. This rearrangement joins TRBV28 to TRBJ2-5, with D unresolved. Germline V CDR1 and CDR2: MDHEN, SYDVKM. Trimming took off 8 bases at V and 5 bases at J, with 18 bases between the two ends. This CDR3 has 14 residues. CDR3 DNA, as far as it was read: TGTGCCAGCGTACCGACTCGGTTCGGTGAGACC. Its translation is CASVPTRFGET. The whole CDR3 region reads CASVPTRFGETQYF. Looking up the rest from reference TRBV28 and TRBJ2-5 gives the full variable domain: DVKVTQSSRYLVKRTGEKVFLECVQDMDHENMFWYRQDPGLGLRLIYFSYDVKMKEKGDIPEGYSVSREKKERFSLILESASTNQTSMYLCASVPTRFGETQYFGPGTRLLVL.

As for this clone: Coverage ceases 3 residues before the CDR3 finishes, and the germline J gene fills in the end. This chain joins TRBV6-2 or TRBV6-3 and TRBJ2-3, with D maybe TRBD2 (7 bases). Per the germline V gene, CDR1 is MNHEY and CDR2 is SVGEGT. This CDR3 has 15 residues. Here the CDR3 reads CASSSYGGQNQPQYF. The sequenced CDR3 bases are TGTGCCAGCAGTTCCTACGGGGGGCAAAATCAGCCG.

Concerning this clone: The read is 3 residues too short to cover the CDR3 end, so that end is filled in from the germline J gene. The rearrangement uses TRBV20-1 and TRBJ1-5; 8 bases match TRBD1. V shed 6 bases and J 6 bases; nucleotides not matched to a gene: 13. This CDR3 comprises 15 residues. Germline CDR1 is DFQATT and CDR2 is SNEGSKA (reference sequence). Partial CDR3 DNA: TGCAGTGCAGGAGGACAGGGCCCCCTCGGTCAGCCC. It codes for CSAGGQGPLGQP. The CDR3 as a whole reads CSAGGQGPLGQPQHF.

A remark on this clone: The missing CDR3 end, 3 residues past where the read stops, is filled in from the germline J gene. The V call is TRBV19, the J call TRBJ2-7; possibly TRBD1 for D (5 bases). V was pared by 8 bases and J by 4 bases, with 15 bases between. The germline gives CDR1 LNHDA, CDR2 SQIVND (reference sequence). The CDR3 spans 13 residues. The chain's CDR3 is CASSWGTEYEQYF. The sequenced CDR3 bases are TGTGCCAGTTCCTGGGGCACTGAGTACGAG.

To note about this clone: Sequencing ends 3 residues short of the CDR3 end; the germline J gene provides the rest. The rearrangement uses TRBV27 and TRBJ1-3; 9 bases line up with TRBD1. V was pared by 6 bases and J by 0 bases, with 3 bases of the junction left unmatched. The V gene's germline CDR1 is MNHEY and CDR2 SMNVEV (reference sequence). The CDR3 length is 15 residues. Incomplete CDR3 DNA: TGTGCCAGCAGGACGACAGGGGGCTCTGGAAACACC. Translated, it gives CASRTTGGSGNT. The whole CDR3 reads CASRTTGGSGNTIYF.

Comments on this clone: The read ends 3 residues shy of where the CDR3 ends; the end is completed using the germline J gene. V usage is TRBV28 and J usage is TRBJ1-2; 10 bases match TRBD1. The trim removed 4 bases at V and 7 bases at J, leaving 9 bases unmatched. This CDR3 contains 15 residues. In germline, CDR1 is MDHEN, CDR2 SYDVKM. The CDR3 loop is CASSSGGQGHSGYTF. The DNA read from the CDR3 is TGTGCCAGCAGTTCGGGGGGACAGGGGCATTCTGGC.

This CDR3 is CASSLGAVNMNTEAFF. Incomplete CDR3 DNA: TGCGCCAGCAGCTTGGGTGCAGTTAACATGAACACTGAA. The V gene is TRBV5-1, the J gene TRBJ1-1, with D unresolved. The read is 3 residues too short to cover the CDR3 end, so that end is filled in from the germline J gene. Germline loops: CDR1 SGHRS, CDR2 YFSETQ. The V and J ends lost 0 bases and 0 bases respectively, with 12 bases between them. This CDR3 region has 16 residues.

CDR3 DNA, as far as it was read: TGCAGCGTTGACTTTAACGGCTATGGC. It translates to CSVDFNGYG. The CDR3, in full, reads CSVDFNGYGYTF. The chain carries TRBV29-1 and TRBJ1-2; no firm D call. The read gets to within 3 residues of the CDR3 end, and the germline J gene fills in the rest. The germline gives CDR1 SQVTM, CDR2 ANQGSEA. This CDR3 contains 12 residues. V lost 3 bases, J lost 4 bases, and 9 bases lay in between.

A word on this clone: The sequenced fragment ends 3 residues before the CDR3 boundary, so the rest is inferred from the germline J gene. V usage is TRBV6-1 and J usage is TRBJ2-4, with a weak D call TRBD2 (6 bases). Germline lookup yields CDR1 MNHNS and CDR2 SASEGT. The CDR3 extends over 13 amino acids. Partial CDR3 DNA: TGTGCCAGCAGGGAACCGGGACTTCATGGT. Encoded protein: CASREPGLHG. The whole CDR3 sequence reads CASREPGLHGQYF.

Comments on this clone: The DNA ends 3 residues before the CDR3 does, and the rest of the CDR3 is filled in from the germline J gene. The chain has TRBV20-1 and TRBJ2-5, with TRBD1 identical over 8 bases. Germline values: CDR1 DFQATT, CDR2 SNEGSKA (reference sequence). The CDR3 totals 16 residues. Trimming removed 0 bases from V and 5 bases from J; junction bases left unmatched: 11. CDR3 DNA (partial): TGCAGTGCTAGAGACGAGACAGGGGTGATGGGGGAGACC. Encoded protein: CSARDETGVMGET. The complete CDR3 reads CSARDETGVMGETQYF.

On this clone itself: The read ends 3 residues shy of where the CDR3 ends; the end is completed using the germline J gene. This chain joins TRBV10-2 and TRBJ2-7, with 15 bases matching TRBD2. The CDR3 totals 19 residues. The germline V gene encodes CDR1 WSHSY and CDR2 SAAADI. After removal of 6 bases from V and 5 bases from J, the junction contained 17 bases not matched to a gene. The CDR3 sequence: CASRRQTSGLAGGTHEQYF. CDR3 DNA, as far as it was read: TGCGCCAGCAGGAGACAGACGTCGGGACTAGCGGGAGGAACCCACGAG.

Notes on this clone: The observed sequence ends 3 residues before the CDR3 terminus, with the missing tail filled in from the germline J gene. The chain joins TRBV20-1 to TRBJ2-2; TRBD1 matches 9 bases. CDR1 is DFQATT, CDR2 SNEGSKA, per germline (reference sequence). This CDR3 spans 16 amino acids. The chain's CDR3 is CSARDGAGTGNEKLFF. CDR3 DNA, as far as it was read: TGCAGTGCTAGAGATGGCGCGGGGACAGGGAATGAAAAG.

Notes on this clone: At one end, the junction sequence differs from germline, possibly due to a read error. The DNA ends 3 residues before the CDR3 does, and the rest of the CDR3 is filled in from the germline J gene. The chain uses TRBV4-2 and TRBJ2-6, with TRBD2 as a possible D gene (5 bases). Per the germline V gene, CDR1 is LGHNA and CDR2 is YNFKEQ. There are 18 residues in the CDR3. The CDR3 bases that were read are TGCGCCAGCAGCCAAGACCCCCCGGACTTCTCTGGGGCCAACGTC. It is translated as CASSQDPPDFSGANV. In full, the CDR3 reads CASSQDPPDFSGANVLTF.